The rows below give T cell receptor beta chains drawn from one sample of a study of cytomegalovirus exposure and HLA in healthy donors. Some clones are missing from TCRdb's copy, which holds only in-frame ones; the method was immunoSEQ multiplex PCR. The sample consists of 80,000 or so clones, 70% to 80% of them appearing once. Material: PBMCs. These receptors all stem from a man between 40 and 49 years old in good health and CMV-seronegative. CDR3s include the opening cysteine and the closing phenylalanine or tryptophan. The D gene is left open where the match is weak. A row's size may be missing; if present it is once, few, many or a size class.

v_call	j_call	d_call	clone_size	cdr3_nt	cdr3_aa
TRBV4-1	TRBJ2-1	-	-	TGCGCCAGCAGCCTTCTGACAGTAGAGATAAATGAGCAGTTCTTC	CASSLLTVEINEQFF
TRBV18	TRBJ1-1	-	-	TGTGCCAGCTCACCGGTAGGGGGTAACACTGAAGCTTTCTTT	CASSPVGGNTEAFF
TRBV5-6	TRBJ1-1	-	-	TGTGCCAGCAGCTTGAACATGAACACTGAAGCTTTCTTT	CASSLNMNTEAFF
TRBV19	TRBJ1-5	-	-	TGTGCCAGTAGTATGGAACGGGGGGGCTGGCAGCCCCAGCATTTT	CASSMERGGWQPQHF
TRBV4-1	TRBJ2-7	-	once	TGCGCCAGCAGCCGCGGGTACGAGCAGTACTTC	CASSRGYEQYF
TRBV6-5	TRBJ1-4	TRBD1	-	TGTGCCAGCAGGCGGACAGGAGTTCGTGAAAAACTGTTTTTT	CASRRTGVREKLFF
TRBV5-1	TRBJ2-7	-	-	TGCGCCAGCAGCGACAGCTCCTACGAGCAGTACTTC	CASSDSSYEQYF
TRBV15	TRBJ2-3	-	-	TGTGCCACCAGCAAGCGGACAGCCGCCGGGGCAGATACGCAGTATTTT	CATSKRTAAGADTQYF
TRBV29-1	TRBJ2-7	TRBD2	-	TGCAGCGCAACCAGCTCTAGCGGGGGCCTCTACGAGCAGTACTTC	CSATSSSGGLYEQYF
TRBV7-8	TRBJ1-2	-	-	TGTGCCAGCAGCGTCCGGGAAAAGGAAGCTAACTATGGCTACACCTTC	CASSVREKEANYGYTF
TRBV9	TRBJ1-5	-	-	TGTGCCAGCAGCGTAGAAGGACAGTCCAATCAGCCCCAGAATTTT	CASSVEGQSNQPQNF
TRBV4-1	TRBJ2-3	-	-	TGCGCCAGCAGCCAAGATCGAGACTCGGTGGGCACAGATACGCAGTATTTT	CASSQDRDSVGTDTQYF
TRBV7-9	TRBJ2-2	TRBD1	-	TGTGCCAGCAGCTCCTGGGACAGGTCCCTCACCGGGGAGCTGTTTTTT	CASSSWDRSLTGELFF
TRBV29-1	TRBJ1-4	TRBD1	-	TGCAGCGCCGGACAGGGGAATGAAAAACTGTTTTTT	CSAGQGNEKLFF
TRBV5-1	TRBJ1-6	-	-	TGCGCCAGCAGCGCGGATTCGTCGCCGTGGGTTTCACCCCTCCACTTT	CASSADSSPWVSPLHF
TRBV18	TRBJ1-6	TRBD1	-	TGTGCCAGCTCACCTGGGACAGGGGATTCACCCCTCCACTTT	CASSPGTGDSPLHF
TRBV7-9	TRBJ2-7	TRBD1	-	TGTTCCAGCAGCTTAGTAGTGACGGGACAGGGGTCCTACGAGCAGTACTTC	CSSSLVVTGQGSYEQYF
TRBV5-1	TRBJ1-4	TRBD1	-	TGCGCCAGCAGCCCTGGGACAGGTATTAATGAAAAACTGTTTTTT	CASSPGTGINEKLFF
TRBV7-2	TRBJ1-2	TRBD1	-	TGTGCCAGCAGCTTAGGCCGGGGACAGTCCATTGGCTACACCTTC	CASSLGRGQSIGYTF
TRBV5-3	TRBJ1-1	TRBD1	-	TGTGCCAGAAGCCCCAGGACAGGGGCGCAGGGGGACACTGAAGCTTTCTTT	CARSPRTGAQGDTEAFF
TRBV5-1	TRBJ1-4	-	-	TGCGCCAGCAGCTCCTCTTTGAGGATGGCAACTAATGAAAAACTGTTTTTT	CASSSSLRMATNEKLFF
TRBV13	TRBJ1-4	TRBD1	-	TGTGCCAGCAGCCCCCTTGGGACAGGGGCAAATGAAAAACTGTTTTTT	CASSPLGTGANEKLFF
TRBV20-1	TRBJ1-2	-	-	TGCAGTGCTACAGGAAACTATGGCTACACCTTC	CSATGNYGYTF
TRBV18	TRBJ1-5	TRBD1	-	TGTGCCAGCTCACCAGTGAGTCCAGGGGGGAGCAATCAGCCCCAGCATTTT	CASSPVSPGGSNQPQHF
TRBV6-5	TRBJ2-7	-	-	TGTGCCAGCAGCCCTGTATTTCGGTCCTACGAGCAGTACTTC	CASSPVFRSYEQYF
TRBV27	TRBJ2-7	-	-	TGTGCCAGCAGTTTTGTTCAGGGCTCCTACGAGCAGTACTTC	CASSFVQGSYEQYF
TRBV29-1	TRBJ2-7	TRBD2	-	TGCAGCGTTGTCACTAGCGGCGTCTACGAGCAGTACTTC	CSVVTSGVYEQYF
TRBV2	TRBJ2-1	TRBD1	-	TGTGCCAGCAAACCGGGACAGGGGGTTTTGGTCTCCTACAATGAGCAGTTCTTC	CASKPGQGVLVSYNEQFF
TRBV27	TRBJ1-2	-	-	TGTGCCAGCAGTCGGCCAGGGCTGGACTATGGCTACACCTTC	CASSRPGLDYGYTF
TRBV7-7	TRBJ2-2	-	-	TGTGCTAGCAGCCTACAGAGATCCAGGGAGCTGTTTTTT	CASSLQRSRELFF
TRBV6-1	TRBJ1-1	-	-	TGTGCCAGCAGTGATGGGTCCCAGGTGAACACTGAAGCTTTCTTT	CASSDGSQVNTEAFF
TRBV7-2	TRBJ2-1	-	-	TGTGCCAGCAGTGTTCACTATTCCTCCTACAATGAGCAGTTCTTC	CASSVHYSSYNEQFF
TRBV11-2	TRBJ1-1	TRBD1	-	TGTGCCAGCAGCCGTCGACAGGGTACTAGCACTGAAGCTTTCTTT	CASSRRQGTSTEAFF
TRBV30	TRBJ1-6	-	few	TGTGCCTGGAGTGTAGCAGGGCCCCTCCACTTT	CAWSVAGPLHF
TRBV28	TRBJ1-5	TRBD1	-	TGTGCCAGCAGTCCGACAGGGGGAAATAGCAATCAGCCCCAGCATTTT	CASSPTGGNSNQPQHF
TRBV29-1	TRBJ2-3	-	-	TGCAGCGTATCAACAGGGTTAGGACTTAGCACAGATACGCAGTATTTT	CSVSTGLGLSTDTQYF